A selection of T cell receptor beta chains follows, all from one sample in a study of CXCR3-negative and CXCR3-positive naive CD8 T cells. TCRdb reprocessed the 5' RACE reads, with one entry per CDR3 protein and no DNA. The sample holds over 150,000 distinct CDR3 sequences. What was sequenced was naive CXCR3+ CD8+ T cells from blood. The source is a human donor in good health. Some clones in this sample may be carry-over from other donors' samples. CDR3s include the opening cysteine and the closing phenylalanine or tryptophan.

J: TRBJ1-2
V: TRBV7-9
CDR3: CASSLGDSLPYGYTF

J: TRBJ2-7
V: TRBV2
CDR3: CASSDGRGLSEQYF

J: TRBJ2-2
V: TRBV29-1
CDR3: CSVTSGDSNTGELFF

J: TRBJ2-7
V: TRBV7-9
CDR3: CASSFDRPEQYF

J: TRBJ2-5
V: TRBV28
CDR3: CASSSWGGGQIQETQYF

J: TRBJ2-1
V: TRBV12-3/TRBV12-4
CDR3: CASSPSPNNEQFF

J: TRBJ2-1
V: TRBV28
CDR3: CASTRDSIYNEQFF

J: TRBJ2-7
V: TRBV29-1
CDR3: CSVSILSYEQYF

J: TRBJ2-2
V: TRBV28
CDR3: CASRKLAGGTNTGELFF

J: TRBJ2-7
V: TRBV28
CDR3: CDSSLTGSYEQYF

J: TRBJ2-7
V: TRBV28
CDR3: CASSLYEPGQGKSYEQYF

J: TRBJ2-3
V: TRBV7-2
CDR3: CASSPIAGLTDTQYF

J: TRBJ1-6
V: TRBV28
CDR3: CASTGWGQGYNSPLHF

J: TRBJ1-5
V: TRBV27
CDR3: CASSSTGEVGQPQHF

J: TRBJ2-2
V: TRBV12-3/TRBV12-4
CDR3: CASNSSWSGELFF

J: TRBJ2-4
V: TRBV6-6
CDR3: CASSGTLAGDPKNIQYF

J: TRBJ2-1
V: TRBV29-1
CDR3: CSAHPGLAFSSYNEQFF

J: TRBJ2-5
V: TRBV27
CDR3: CASSSSGQVQETQYF

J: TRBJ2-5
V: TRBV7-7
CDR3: CASSQKGDPQGTQYF

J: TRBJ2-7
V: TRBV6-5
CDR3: CASSTGTYEQYF

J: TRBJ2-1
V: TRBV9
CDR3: CASSGFGGGADEQFF

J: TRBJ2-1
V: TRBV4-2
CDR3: CASSQISGAPNEQFF

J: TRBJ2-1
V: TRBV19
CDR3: CASSHQGQGYNEQFF

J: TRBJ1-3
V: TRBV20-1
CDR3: CSARHPLRASGNTIYF

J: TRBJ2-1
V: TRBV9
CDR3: CASNFGGNSYNEQFF

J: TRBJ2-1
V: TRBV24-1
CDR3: CATDMTSGVGQFF

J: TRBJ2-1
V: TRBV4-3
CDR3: CASSQDSRLAGPNEQFF

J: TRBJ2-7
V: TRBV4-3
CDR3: CASSQEARVSDEQYF

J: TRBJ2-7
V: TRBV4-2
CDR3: CASSQDPTGTPYEQYF

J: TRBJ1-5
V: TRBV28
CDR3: CASSQTRRWSSYSNQPQHF

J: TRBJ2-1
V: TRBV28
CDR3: CASSLPPIRLAGGSYNEQFF

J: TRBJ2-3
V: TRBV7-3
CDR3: CASSLWGQMTDTQYF

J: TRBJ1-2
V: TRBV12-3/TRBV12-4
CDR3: CASSPRTGESYGYTF

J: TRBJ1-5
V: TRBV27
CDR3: CASSLGQGAHQPQHF

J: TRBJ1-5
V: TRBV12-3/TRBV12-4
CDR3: CASSLGRLSNQPQHF